A selection of T cell receptor beta chains follows, all from one sample in a study of cytomegalovirus exposure and HLA in healthy donors. The table came from immunoSEQ multiplex PCR; TCRdb's copy has only in-frame clones and leaves some out. The table records around 70,000 clones, 95% of them present only once. Material: PBMCs. The receptors originated from a young man in good health and CMV-seronegative. CDR3s include the opening cysteine and the closing phenylalanine or tryptophan. D genes are given only for firm matches. Size values are once, few and many counts, or a class for expanded clones, and some rows have none.

D,size,J,V,CDR3,DNA
-,-,TRBJ1-6,TRBV4-3,CASSQDEPGSPLHF,TGCGCCAGCAGCCAAGATGAGCCGGGATCACCCCTCCACTTT
TRBD1,-,TRBJ1-5,TRBV6-5,CASSRAGQLDQPQHF,TGTGCCAGCTCCAGGGCGGGACAGCTAGATCAGCCCCAGCATTTT
TRBD1,-,TRBJ1-2,TRBV15,CATSRDRHRGQNGYTF,TGTGCCACCAGCAGAGATCGCCACAGGGGGCAAAATGGCTACACCTTC
-,few,TRBJ1-5,TRBV5-6,CASSRWPTASNQPQHF,TGTGCCAGCAGTCGCTGGCCTACAGCTAGCAATCAGCCCCAGCATTTT
-,-,TRBJ2-3,TRBV2,CASSEGGDGSDTQYF,TGTGCCAGCAGTGAAGGCGGGGATGGGTCCGATACGCAGTATTTT
-,-,TRBJ1-1,TRBV10-2,CACGITEAFF,TGCGCCTGCGGGATCACTGAAGCTTTCTTT
-,-,TRBJ2-7,TRBV11-2,CASSPDRYEQYF,TGTGCCAGCAGCCCGGACAGATACGAGCAGTACTTC
-,-,TRBJ2-2,TRBV7-2,CASSLGLAWAGELFF,TGTGCCAGCAGCTTAGGCCTAGCGTGGGCCGGGGAGCTGTTTTTT
-,-,TRBJ1-5,TRBV7-8,CASSLGAGVGGQPQHF,TGTGCCAGCAGCTTAGGCGCCGGGGTGGGAGGACAGCCCCAGCATTTT
-,-,TRBJ1-2,TRBV2,CASSELEGVGGYTF,TGTGCCAGCAGTGAGTTAGAGGGTGTAGGGGGCTACACCTTC
-,-,TRBJ2-3,TRBV10-3,CAISESHAGAMSDTQYF,TGTGCCATCAGTGAGTCACACGCGGGGGCAATGAGCGATACGCAGTATTTT
-,-,TRBJ1-6,TRBV13,CASSLGQGASPLHF,TGTGCCAGCAGCTTAGGCCAGGGCGCTTCACCCCTCCACTTT
-,-,TRBJ2-1,TRBV7-2,CASSGRDFYNEQFF,TGTGCCAGCAGCGGCCGGGACTTTTACAATGAGCAGTTCTTC
-,once,TRBJ2-7,TRBV15,CATSRVDSYEQYF,TGTGCCACCAGCAGAGTAGACAGCTACGAGCAGTACTTC
-,-,TRBJ2-5,TRBV30,CAWSGQVQETQYF,TGTGCCTGGAGTGGACAGGTACAAGAGACCCAGTACTTC
-,-,TRBJ1-1,TRBV12-5,CASARALNTEAFF,TGTGCTAGTGCCCGAGCGCTGAACACTGAAGCTTTCTTT
TRBD1,-,TRBJ2-5,TRBV27,CASSSGQGLQETQYF,TGTGCCAGCAGTTCGGGACAGGGCCTCCAAGAGACCCAGTACTTC
TRBD1,-,TRBJ1-1,TRBV10-3,CATFDRGNTEAFF,TGTGCCACTTTTGACAGGGGGAACACTGAAGCTTTCTTT
-,-,TRBJ1-1,TRBV27,CASSPGLGNTEAFF,TGTGCCAGCAGTCCGGGTCTAGGGAACACTGAAGCTTTCTTT
TRBD1,-,TRBJ2-7,TRBV27,CASGTGVYEQYF,TGTGCCAGCGGCACAGGGGTATACGAGCAGTACTTC
-,-,TRBJ2-2,TRBV11-3,CASSLGASGELFF,TGTGCCAGCAGCTTAGGGGCGTCCGGGGAGCTGTTTTTT
-,-,TRBJ2-7,TRBV5-1,CASRYRQNSYEQYF,TGCGCCAGCAGATACCGACAAAACTCCTACGAGCAGTACTTC
-,-,TRBJ1-1,TRBV28,CASSPEVPGNTEAFF,TGTGCCAGCAGTCCGGAGGTCCCTGGGAACACTGAAGCTTTCTTT
-,once,TRBJ2-7,TRBV4-3,CASSQHTASHYEQYF,TGCGCCAGCAGCCAACATACTGCTTCCCACTACGAGCAGTACTTC
-,-,TRBJ1-3,TRBV6-5,CASSYRGLGNTIYF,TGTGCCAGCAGTTACCGGGGTCTTGGAAACACCATATATTTT
TRBD1,few,TRBJ1-1,TRBV30,CAWRARQGWDTEAFF,TGTGCCTGGAGAGCCAGACAGGGGTGGGACACTGAAGCTTTCTTT
-,-,TRBJ2-1,TRBV2,CASSVVSPFPNEQFF,TGTGCCAGCAGCGTGGTAAGCCCCTTCCCCAATGAGCAGTTCTTC
TRBD2,-,TRBJ2-2,TRBV5-6,CASSPGTSGGATGELFF,TGTGCCAGCAGCCCTGGGACTAGCGGGGGGGCCACCGGGGAGCTGTTTTTT
-,-,TRBJ2-2,TRBV18,CASSPPGLQPNTGELFF,TGTGCCAGCTCACCGCCCGGACTGCAACCGAACACCGGGGAGCTGTTTTTT
-,-,TRBJ2-1,TRBV19,CASSITPPMANEQFF,TGTGCCAGTAGTATAACCCCACCCATGGCCAATGAGCAGTTCTTC
TRBD1,-,TRBJ2-2,TRBV7-8,CASSLVAVGQGGGGELFF,TGTGCCAGCAGCTTAGTGGCGGTGGGACAGGGAGGAGGCGGGGAGCTGTTTTTT